The text below deals with one TCR beta chain. Documented time point: newly diagnosed GD, antithyroid drugs for less than 3 months. Isolated PBMC RNA provided the starting material for the TCR library. The data are from a study of regulatory T cells in long-lasting Graves disease. Whole-study context: Antithyroid drug use was under 3 months in newly diagnosed Graves' patients.

The CDR3 covers 13 residues. V was shortened by 6 bases and J by 2 bases, with 11 bases between the two germline ends. Germline CDR1 and CDR2: KGHSH and LQKENI. Construction of the TCR beta libraries employed iRepertoire HTBI primers in conjunction with Arm-PCR of CDR3 regions. One entry per CDR3 protein results from TCRdb running MiXCR on the multiplex PCR reads. This sample carries around 500,000 distinct CDR3 sequences, about 16% of them seen once, and the ten largest clones take 25%. These records were also assigned to another study, of T cells in Graves' hyperthyroidism and ophthalmopathy. From that study: TCR CDR3 regions were first amplified by RT-PCR with HTBI primers. Ophthalmopathy and stable hyperthyroidism were separated by a 13 V-J model.

The TCR comes from a woman between 40 and 65 years old with Graves disease. The sequencing here drew on peripheral blood mononuclear cells (PBMCs), taken at new diagnosis, from a patient treated with antithyroid drugs. The V call is TRBV18, the J call TRBJ2-7; D uncertain. In DNA form, the CDR3 reads TGTGCCAGCTCCCCGTCTTACCCCTACGAGCAGTACTTC. Its translation: CASSPSYPYEQYF.